This TCR beta chain comes out of a study of cytomegalovirus exposure and HLA in healthy donors. Study-wide points: Later analysis reportedly placed an Asian-associated ancestry cluster below the roughly 700-donor mean in N-insertions. Cytomegalovirus association was listed for roughly 160 TCR beta chains.

This CDR3 contains 15 residues. The V segment lost 6 bases and the J segment 13 bases; nucleotides outside the gene matches: 11. Germline CDR1 and CDR2: SGHNT and YYREEE (reference sequence). A multiplex PCR was run with 60 Vbeta primers and 13 Jbeta primers. The protocol was immunoSEQ multiplex PCR, while the TCRdb copy is restricted to in-frame clones and leaves out a portion. The sample has roughly 67,000 clones, roughly 80% seen once. About this clone itself: Its specificity is unknown.

The receptor was isolated from a woman between 25 and 40 years old in good health and CMV-seronegative. The source material was PBMCs. V is TRBV5-4 and J is TRBJ2-3; 16 bases match TRBD2. The CDR3 DNA follows: TGTGCCAGCACCCCCGGGACTAGCGGGGGGGCCCGCAAGTATTTT. It yields the protein CASTPGTSGGARKYF.